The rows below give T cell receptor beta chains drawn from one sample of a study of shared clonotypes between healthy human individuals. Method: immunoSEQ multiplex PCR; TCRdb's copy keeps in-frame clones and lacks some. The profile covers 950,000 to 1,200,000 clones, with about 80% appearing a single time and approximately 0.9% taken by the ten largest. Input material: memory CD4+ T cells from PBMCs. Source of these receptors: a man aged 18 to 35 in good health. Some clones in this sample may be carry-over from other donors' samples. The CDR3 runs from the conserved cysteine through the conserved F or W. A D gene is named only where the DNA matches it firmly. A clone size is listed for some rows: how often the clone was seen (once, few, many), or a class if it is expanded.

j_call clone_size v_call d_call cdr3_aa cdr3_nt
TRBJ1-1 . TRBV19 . CASSIGRVNTEAFF TGTGCCAGTAGTATAGGAAGGGTGAACACTGAAGCTTTCTTT
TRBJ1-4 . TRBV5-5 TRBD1 CASSPNPGTGGEKLFF TGTGCCAGCAGCCCCAACCCCGGGACAGGGGGTGAAAAACTGTTTTTT
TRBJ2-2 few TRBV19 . CASKTVENTGELFF TGTGCCAGTAAGACAGTTGAGAACACCGGGGAGCTGTTTTTT
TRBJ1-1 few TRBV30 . CAWSVTAEAFF TGTGCCTGGAGTGTAACCGCTGAAGCTTTCTTT
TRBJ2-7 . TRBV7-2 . CASSLDWTTIYEQYF TGTGCCAGCAGCTTAGATTGGACTACAATATACGAGCAGTACTTC
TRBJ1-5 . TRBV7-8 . CASKGDSNQPQHF TGTGCCAGCAAAGGGGATAGCAATCAGCCCCAGCATTTT
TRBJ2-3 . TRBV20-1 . CSRGMADTQYF TGCAGCCGTGGGATGGCAGATACGCAGTATTTT
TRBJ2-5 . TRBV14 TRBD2 CASSQREGTSHTQTQYF TGTGCCAGCAGCCAAAGGGAAGGGACTAGTCATACGCAGACCCAGTACTTC
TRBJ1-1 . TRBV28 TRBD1 CASSSIGGRWTEAFF TGTGCCAGCAGCTCAATAGGGGGCAGGTGGACTGAAGCTTTCTTT
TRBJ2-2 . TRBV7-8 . CASSSKGGTFVGELFF TGTGCCAGCAGCTCCAAGGGCGGGACATTTGTCGGGGAGCTGTTTTTT
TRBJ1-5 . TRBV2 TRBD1 CASSRDREQPQHF TGTGCCAGCAGCCGGGACAGGGAACAGCCCCAGCATTTT
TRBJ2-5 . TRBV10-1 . CASSPGASRGMETQYF TGCGCCAGCAGTCCCGGGGCCAGTAGGGGTATGGAGACCCAGTACTTC
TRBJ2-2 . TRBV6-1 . CASSRQGGEAGELFF TGTGCCAGCAGTCGACAGGGTGGGGAGGCCGGGGAGCTGTTTTTT
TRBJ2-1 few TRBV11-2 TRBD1 CASRSPGQTSSKQFF TGTGCCAGCAGGTCACCGGGACAGACCTCATCAAAGCAGTTCTTC
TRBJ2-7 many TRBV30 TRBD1 CAFHRDSYEQYF TGTGCCTTCCACCGGGACAGCTACGAGCAGTACTTC
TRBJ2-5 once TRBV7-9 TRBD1 CASSLAGPGTATQYF TGTGCCAGCAGCTTAGCGGGTCCAGGGACAGCGACCCAGTACTTC